This TCR beta chain was captured in a study of T cells after yellow fever vaccination. TCRdb ran MiXCR on the 5' RACE reads and lists one entry per CDR3 protein. Here the sample spans hundreds of thousands of distinct CDR3 sequences, under 15% being singletons. This clonotype occurred a few times. Its target is unknown. General observations from the study: Most clones from primary vaccination resurfaced after the booster (around 97% CD4, approximately 88% CD8).

The CDR3 runs to 15 residues. Trimming pared 4 bases from V and 5 bases from J, leaving 14 bases between. CDR1 is MGHRA and CDR2 is YSYEKL in the germline V gene. The J gene is TRBJ2-2, the V gene TRBV4-1; D ambiguous. This clonotype was sampled from a man aged 18 to 30 who received the YFV17D yellow fever vaccine. The sample was CD4+ T cells sorted from PBMCs, taken 15 days after the yellow fever booster vaccination. In DNA form, the CDR3 reads TGCGCCAGCAGCCCCGCGGACGGATGGACCGGGGAGCTGTTTTTT. It is translated as CASSPADGWTGELFF.